This is a list of T cell receptor beta chains from one sample in a study of tissue T cells after allogeneic stem cell transplantation. TCRdb keeps only in-frame clones here, not all; method: immunoSEQ multiplex PCR. Among roughly 1,600 clones listed, over 80% were seen once. Sequenced material: stomach tissue, taken at autopsy. These receptors all come from a male patient at least 60 years old with steroid-refractory graft-versus-host disease after an allogeneic stem cell transplant. Some T cells may have originated in the graft donor. The CDR3 runs from the conserved cysteine through the conserved F or W. A D gene is named only where the DNA matches it firmly. Rows may omit the clone size; those that give it use once, few, many or a size class.

TRBV5-1	once	.	TRBJ1-4	CASSFDSNEKLFF	TGCGCCAGCAGCTTTGACAGTAATGAAAAACTGTTTTTT
TRBV2	.	.	TRBJ1-3	CARTSGSGNTIYF	TGTGCCAGAACCTCAGGGTCTGGAAACACCATATATTTT
TRBV28	.	TRBD1	TRBJ2-7	CASTSLGTGFYEQYF	TGTGCCAGCACGTCCCTCGGGACAGGGTTCTACGAGCAGTACTTC
TRBV4-3	few	TRBD1	TRBJ1-2	CASSQDLGTDFYGYTF	TGCGCCAGCAGCCAAGATCTAGGGACAGATTTCTATGGCTACACCTTC
TRBV2	once	.	TRBJ2-5	CASSDSELETQYF	TGTGCCAGCAGTGACTCCGAGTTAGAGACCCAGTACTTC
TRBV18	.	.	TRBJ1-1	CASSPLRGVTEAFF	TGTGCCAGCTCACCATTAAGAGGGGTCACTGAAGCTTTCTTT
TRBV15	.	.	TRBJ1-1	CATSRAYSEAFF	TGTGCCACCAGCAGAGCCTATAGTGAAGCTTTCTTT
TRBV19	.	.	TRBJ1-5	CASSPSRELSGYSNQPQHF	TGTGCCAGTAGCCCCTCCCGAGAGCTTTCCGGTTATAGCAATCAGCCCCAGCATTTT
TRBV7-9	.	.	TRBJ2-5	CASSLTRGSQETQYF	TGTGCCAGCAGCCTAACCAGGGGCTCCCAAGAGACCCAGTACTTC
TRBV28	.	TRBD1	TRBJ1-5	CASISGQGNQPQHF	TGTGCCAGCATCTCAGGACAGGGCAATCAGCCCCAGCATTTT
TRBV5-1	.	.	TRBJ1-2	CASSWTATDYGYTF	TGCGCCAGCAGCTGGACAGCTACGGACTATGGCTACACCTTC
TRBV7-9	.	.	TRBJ1-2	CASSLYVAVRGYTF	TGTGCCAGCAGCTTATACGTGGCAGTCCGAGGCTACACCTTC
TRBV5-1	.	TRBD2	TRBJ2-7	CASSFTGGSQQYF	TGCGCCAGCAGCTTCACGGGGGGGTCGCAACAGTACTTC
TRBV3-1/TRBV3-2	.	.	TRBJ2-3	CASSLQDTQYF	TGTGCCAGCAGCCTGCAAGATACGCAGTATTTT
TRBV7-8	.	.	TRBJ2-7	CASSSRGGASYEQYF	TGTGCCAGCAGCTCGAGGGGCGGGGCCTCCTACGAGCAGTACTTC
TRBV19	.	TRBD1	TRBJ1-4	CASSGTGVTPGIF	TGTGCCAGTTCTGGGACAGGGGTCACCCCGGGGATTTTT
TRBV4-2	large	.	TRBJ1-3	CASSQETGSGNTIYF	TGTGCCAGCAGCCAAGAGACAGGCTCTGGAAACACCATATATTTT
TRBV29-1	.	.	TRBJ2-7	CSVLGAGYEQYF	TGCAGCGTTCTCGGCGCGGGCTACGAGCAGTACTTC
TRBV23-1	.	.	TRBJ2-2	CAKTGPTNTGELFF	TGCGCCAAAACGGGGCCAACGAACACCGGGGAGCTGTTTTTT
TRBV7-2	.	TRBD1	TRBJ2-7	CASSLDSRTGTYEQYF	TGTGCCAGCAGCTTAGATTCCCGGACAGGAACCTACGAGCAGTACTTC
TRBV4-1	.	.	TRBJ1-6	CASSQTNKDNSPLHF	TGCGCCAGCAGCCAAACCAACAAAGATAATTCACCCCTCCACTTT
TRBV29-1	.	TRBD1	TRBJ2-5	CSVEAPRTGFSQETQYF	TGCAGCGTTGAAGCCCCAAGGACAGGGTTTTCCCAAGAGACCCAGTACTTC
TRBV27	.	.	TRBJ1-1	CASSPYRESEAFF	TGTGCCAGCAGTCCCTACAGGGAGTCTGAAGCTTTCTTT
TRBV7-9	few	.	TRBJ1-6	CASSTREASPLHF	TGTGCCAGCAGCACAAGGGAGGCATCACCCCTCCACTTT
TRBV3-1/TRBV3-2	.	TRBD2	TRBJ2-5	CASSPRLAGGTGETQYF	TGTGCCAGCAGCCCAAGACTAGCGGGGGGCACGGGGGAGACCCAGTACTTC
TRBV4-1	.	TRBD2	TRBJ2-2	CASSHRVASGGVNGELFF	TGCGCCAGCAGCCACCGAGTGGCTAGCGGGGGGGTGAACGGGGAGCTGTTTTTT
TRBV30	.	.	TRBJ1-4	CAWTPLGRGNEKLFF	TGTGCCTGGACCCCGTTGGGCCGTGGTAATGAAAAACTGTTTTTT
TRBV10-3	once	TRBD1	TRBJ2-7	CAISESGRGREQYF	TGTGCCATCAGTGAGTCAGGCAGGGGGCGGGAGCAGTACTTC
TRBV6-6	.	.	TRBJ2-4	CASSYDQGGFDIQYF	TGTGCCAGCAGTTACGATCAGGGAGGATTTGACATTCAGTACTTC
TRBV5-4	.	.	TRBJ2-7	CASSTGSLSFAFAYF	TGTGCCAGCAGCACGGGCTCCTTATCATTCGCTTTCGCGTACTTC
TRBV5-1	.	.	TRBJ2-1	CASRSSEYNEQFF	TGCGCCAGCCGCTCGTCAGAATACAATGAGCAGTTCTTC
TRBV5-1	few	.	TRBJ1-5	CASSLGFGDQPQHF	TGCGCCAGCAGCTTGGGATTTGGAGATCAGCCCCAGCATTTT
TRBV30	.	TRBD1	TRBJ1-5	CAWSAGGGNQPQHF	TGTGCCTGGAGTGCAGGGGGCGGGAATCAGCCCCAGCATTTT
TRBV29-1	.	.	TRBJ2-2	CSAFGRVGGELFF	TGCAGCGCCTTCGGACGGGTCGGCGGGGAGCTGTTTTTT
TRBV27	.	TRBD1	TRBJ1-3	CASSTLTGAGNTIYF	TGTGCCAGCAGTACCCTCACAGGGGCTGGAAACACCATATATTTT
TRBV19	once	.	TRBJ1-5	CASSNPGDNQPQHF	TGTGCCAGTAGTAATCCTGGGGACAATCAGCCCCAGCATTTT
TRBV5-1	few	TRBD1	TRBJ1-6	CASSSLTGNNSPLHF	TGCGCCAGCAGCTCCTTGACAGGGAATAATTCACCCCTCCACTTT
TRBV5-1	.	TRBD1	TRBJ2-7	CASSSTGSGDYEQYF	TGCGCCAGCAGCTCGACAGGGAGTGGGGACTACGAGCAGTACTTC
TRBV19	.	TRBD1	TRBJ1-5	CASRDRRLAPQHF	TGTGCCAGTAGGGACAGGAGGCTGGCGCCCCAGCATTTT
TRBV11-2	.	.	TRBJ2-5	CASSLDLAGGETQYF	TGTGCCAGCAGCTTAGATCTGGCTGGGGGAGAGACCCAGTACTTC
TRBV5-1	.	.	TRBJ1-4	CASSLGQGEKLFF	TGCGCCAGCAGCCTAGGACAAGGCGAAAAACTGTTTTTT
TRBV19	.	.	TRBJ1-6	CASSIDLTGNNSPLHF	TGTGCCAGTAGTATAGATCTTACAGGAAATAATTCACCCCTCCACTTT
TRBV7-9	.	.	TRBJ1-1	CASSPLENPEAFF	TGTGCCAGCAGCCCCCTTGAGAATCCTGAAGCTTTCTTT
TRBV11-3	.	.	TRBJ1-5	CASSSHNDSLLSNQPQHF	TGTGCCAGCAGCTCTCATAATGACAGTTTACTTAGCAATCAGCCCCAGCATTTT
TRBV4-1	once	TRBD2	TRBJ2-3	CASSQEFSGGARTDTQYF	TGCGCCAGCAGCCAAGAATTTAGCGGGGGGGCACGGACAGATACGCAGTATTTT
TRBV4-2	.	.	TRBJ2-5	CASSQDWATPEAQYF	TGTGCCAGCAGCCAAGATTGGGCGACTCCCGAGGCCCAGTACTTC
TRBV10-2	.	TRBD2	TRBJ2-5	CASSEKRGGGETQYF	TGCGCCAGCAGTGAAAAGCGGGGGGGAGGCGAGACCCAGTACTTC
TRBV30	once	.	TRBJ2-2	CAWSRDATGELFF	TGTGCCTGGAGTAGGGATGCCACCGGGGAGCTGTTTTTT
TRBV2	few	.	TRBJ1-1	CASDLNTEAFF	TGTGCCAGCGACTTGAACACTGAAGCTTTCTTT
TRBV29-1	.	TRBD1	TRBJ2-1	CSVGPGQSSYNEQFF	TGCAGCGTGGGACCGGGACAGAGCTCCTACAATGAGCAGTTCTTC
TRBV29-1	.	TRBD1	TRBJ2-7	CSVTMTGGDPYEQYF	TGCAGCGTGACGATGACAGGGGGCGACCCCTACGAGCAGTACTTC
TRBV7-2	.	TRBD2	TRBJ2-7	CASSLAMAGGLYEQYF	TGTGCCAGCAGCTTAGCAATGGCGGGGGGGCTCTACGAGCAGTACTTC
TRBV2	.	.	TRBJ1-6	CASSREGLINSPLHF	TGTGCCAGCTCGAGGGAGGGCCTTATCAATTCACCCCTCCACTTT
TRBV5-1	.	TRBD1	TRBJ2-5	CASSYIQGLGQETQYF	TGCGCCAGCAGCTACATACAGGGGTTGGGGCAAGAGACCCAGTACTTC